This T cell receptor (beta chain) was captured in a study of blood T cell repertoires in COVID-19. Study details: The cDNA or gDNA used as material had been derived from T cells, B-cell-depleted T cells, or PBMCs.

In the study's own analysis: Amplification with reference gene primers provided the estimates of nucleated cell counts. Sequenced by immunoSEQ multiplex PCR; TCRdb stores in-frame clones only, minus some. That table furnishes V, J and clone size, whereas the DNA furnished D and trimming. The sample includes 94,000 or so clones, about 91% of them seen just once. V was shortened by 4 bases and J by 1 base, with 11 bases between the two germline ends. CDR1 and CDR2 (germline): LNHDA, SQIVND (reference sequence). There are 16 residues in the CDR3. The rearrangement uses TRBV19 and TRBJ2-6; D is undetermined. Sequencing was carried out using peripheral blood. This clonotype was sampled from a woman in her 70s with acute or convalescent COVID-19. CDR3 region: CASSTRRWSGANVLTF. CDR3 DNA: TGTGCCAGTAGTACCCGGCGGTGGTCTGGGGCCAACGTCCTGACTTTC. Looking up the rest from reference TRBV19 and TRBJ2-6 gives the full variable domain: DGGITQSPKYLFRKEGQNVTLSCEQNLNHDAMYWYRQDPGQGLRLIYYSQIVNDFQKGDIAEGYSVSREKKESFPLTVTSAQKNPTAFYLCASSTRRWSGANVLTFGAGSRLTVL.